These T cell receptor beta chains were read from a single sample in a study of PD-1 blockade in mismatch repair-deficient tumors. Sequencing was performed with immunoSEQ multiplex PCR; in TCRdb, only in-frame clones are kept and a portion is missing. The sample lists roughly 130,000 clones, roughly 90% occurring once. The source was peripheral blood, collected just over 70 weeks after starting pembrolizumab. All receptors come from an adult with mismatch repair-deficient cancer. Each CDR3 is given with its conserved first and last residue. The order of the fields is J gene, clone size, V gene, D gene, CDR3 DNA, CDR3 protein. D genes are given only for firm matches. Size tells how often a clone was seen (once, few, many) or the class of an expanded clone, and some rows leave it out.

>TRBJ2-7|NA|TRBV18|TRBD1
TGTGCCAGCTCGCCGGGACAGTACGAGCAGTACTTC
CASSPGQYEQYF
>TRBJ2-3|NA|TRBV11-3|NA
TGTGCCAGCAGTCCCGGTGGTGATACGCAGTATTTT
CASSPGGDTQYF
>TRBJ1-1|NA|TRBV27|TRBD1
TGTGCCAGCAGTTTATTCCCACAGGGGATGATGAACACTGAAGCTTTCTTT
CASSLFPQGMMNTEAFF
>TRBJ2-7|once|TRBV4-2|TRBD1
TGTGCCAGCAGCCAAGACGGACAGGGTGACTACGAGCAGTACTTC
CASSQDGQGDYEQYF
>TRBJ1-2|NA|TRBV9|TRBD1
TGTGCCAGCAGCCCGGGGTCCGGGACAGGGGGGCACTATGGCTACACCTTC
CASSPGSGTGGHYGYTF
>TRBJ2-1|NA|TRBV28|NA
TGTGCCAGCAGTTTGCCCTCCCCAGGGGCTCGGGCGAATGAGCAGTTCTTC
CASSLPSPGARANEQFF
>TRBJ2-7|NA|TRBV28|NA
TGTGCCAGCAGTTCTGGGACATCACAGTCCTACGAGCAGTACTTC
CASSSGTSQSYEQYF
>TRBJ2-5|NA|TRBV6-5|TRBD1
TGTGCCAGCAGTCGACCGACAGGGGCTGCGACCCAGTACTTC
CASSRPTGAATQYF
>TRBJ2-7|NA|TRBV19|NA
TGTGCCAGTAGTCAAAGCTGGGGAGAGCAGTACTTC
CASSQSWGEQYF
>TRBJ2-1|NA|TRBV28|NA
TGTGCCAGCAGTCCTCCCGGCAATGAGCAGTTCTTC
CASSPPGNEQFF
>TRBJ1-4|NA|TRBV5-8|NA
TGTGCCAGCAGCCCTACCCTCCTAGGGACGGGGGGTGAAAAACTGTTTTTT
CASSPTLLGTGGEKLFF
>TRBJ2-2|NA|TRBV5-6|NA
TGTGCCAGCAGCCTCGGGTCAGGGGAGCTGTTTTTT
CASSLGSGELFF
>TRBJ2-7|NA|TRBV2|TRBD1
TGTGCCAGCGTACCGGGACAGGGGCCCTACGAGCAGTACTTC
CASVPGQGPYEQYF
>TRBJ1-2|once|TRBV5-1|NA
TGCGCCATCAATCTGGTTCGGGGTCTAGTCTATGGCTACACCTTC
CAINLVRGLVYGYTF
>TRBJ2-1|few|TRBV5-1|NA
TGCGCCAGCAGCTTGGTGGGGGGAATCAATGAGCAGTTCTTC
CASSLVGGINEQFF
>TRBJ2-4|NA|TRBV2|TRBD2
TGTGCCAGCAGTGGCGAGACTAGCGGGATCGTGAAAAACATTCAGTACTTC
CASSGETSGIVKNIQYF
>TRBJ2-1|NA|TRBV29-1|NA
TGCAGCGTTGAAGGGGCGGGGACAGACAATGAGCAGTTCTTC
CSVEGAGTDNEQFF
>TRBJ2-1|NA|TRBV7-6|TRBD2
TGTGCCAGCAGATCGACTAGCGGGATCGGCAATGAGCAGTTCTTC
CASRSTSGIGNEQFF
>TRBJ2-2|NA|TRBV15|NA
TGTGCCACCAGCAGAGCCGGGGCCACCGGGGAGCTGTTTTTT
CATSRAGATGELFF